This T cell receptor (beta chain) came from a study of T cell changes during pregnancy in multiple sclerosis. The V segment lost 5 bases and the J segment 4 bases; nucleotides outside the gene matches: 8. The CDR3 runs 15 residues. From germline, CDR1 is SGHAT and CDR2 FQNNGV. Here immunoSEQ multiplex PCR was the method, and the copy in TCRdb shows in-frame clones only, minus some. The data hold 45,000 to 50,000 clones, with roughly 93% observed a single time. The rearrangement joins TRBV11-2 to TRBJ2-3; 8 bases align to TRBD1. Here the sequenced sample was CD4+ T cells from peripheral blood mononuclear cells, taken in the second trimester of pregnancy. This TCR was sampled from a female donor in good health, enrolled as a control in a pregnancy study. The CDR3 sequence is CASSPLTGVADTQYF. In DNA form, the CDR3 reads TGTGCCAGCAGCCCCCTGACAGGGGTGGCAGATACGCAGTATTTT.